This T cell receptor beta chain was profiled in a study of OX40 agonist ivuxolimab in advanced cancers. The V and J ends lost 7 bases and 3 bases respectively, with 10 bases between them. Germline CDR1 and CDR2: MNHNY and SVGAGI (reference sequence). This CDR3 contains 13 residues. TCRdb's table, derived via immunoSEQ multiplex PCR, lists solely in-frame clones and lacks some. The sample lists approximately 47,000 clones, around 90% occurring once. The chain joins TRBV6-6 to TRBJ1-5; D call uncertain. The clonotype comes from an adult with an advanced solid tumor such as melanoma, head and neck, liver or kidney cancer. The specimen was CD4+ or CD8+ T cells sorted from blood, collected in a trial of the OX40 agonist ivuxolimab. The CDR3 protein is CASNITPNQPQHF. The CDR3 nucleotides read TGTGCCAGCAATATAACTCCCAATCAGCCCCAGCATTTT.